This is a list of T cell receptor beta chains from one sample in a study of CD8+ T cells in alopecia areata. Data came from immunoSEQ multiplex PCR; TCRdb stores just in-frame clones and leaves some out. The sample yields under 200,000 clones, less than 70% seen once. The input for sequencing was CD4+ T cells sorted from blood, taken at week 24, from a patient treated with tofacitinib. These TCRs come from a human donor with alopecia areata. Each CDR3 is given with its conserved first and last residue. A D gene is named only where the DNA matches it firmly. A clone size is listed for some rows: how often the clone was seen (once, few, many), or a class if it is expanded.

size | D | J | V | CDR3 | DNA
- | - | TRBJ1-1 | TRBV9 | CASSASALNTEAFF | TGTGCCAGCAGCGCCTCCGCATTGAACACTGAAGCTTTCTTT
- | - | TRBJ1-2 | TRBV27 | CASSYLLGGDYTF | TGTGCCAGCAGTTACCTCTTGGGTGGGGACTACACCTTC
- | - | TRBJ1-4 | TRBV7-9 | CASSFAGQLFF | TGTGCCAGCAGCTTTGCGGGCCAACTGTTTTTT
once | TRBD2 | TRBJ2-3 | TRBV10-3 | CAIAPGLARDTQYF | TGTGCCATCGCCCCGGGACTAGCGAGAGATACGCAGTATTTT
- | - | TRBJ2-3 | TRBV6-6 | CASSHTDTQYF | TGTGCCAGCAGTCATACAGATACGCAGTATTTT
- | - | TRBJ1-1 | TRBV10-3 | CAITWAGDTEAFF | TGTGCCATCACTTGGGCAGGGGACACTGAAGCTTTCTTT
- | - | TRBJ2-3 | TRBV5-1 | CASSKLAQEGDTQYF | TGCGCCAGCAGCAAGCTAGCTCAAGAGGGGGATACGCAGTATTTT
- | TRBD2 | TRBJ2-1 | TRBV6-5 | CASRPLAAPSHEQFF | TGTGCCAGCAGACCTCTAGCGGCCCCCTCCCATGAGCAGTTCTTC
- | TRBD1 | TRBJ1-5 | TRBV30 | CAWSRGQVSNQPQHF | TGTGCCTGGAGTCGTGGACAGGTTAGCAATCAGCCCCAGCATTTT
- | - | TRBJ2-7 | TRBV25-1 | CASSRWVEQYF | TGTGCCAGCAGTAGGTGGGTCGAGCAGTACTTC
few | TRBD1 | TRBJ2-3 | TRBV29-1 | CSVDLGQGTDTQYF | TGCAGCGTTGATTTGGGACAGGGGACAGATACGCAGTATTTT
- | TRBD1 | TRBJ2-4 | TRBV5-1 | CASSLGDRQKNIQYF | TGCGCCAGCAGCCTAGGGGACAGACAAAAAAACATTCAGTACTTC
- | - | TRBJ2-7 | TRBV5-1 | CASSLAGDNSYEQYF | TGCGCCAGCAGCTTGGCCGGGGACAACTCCTACGAGCAGTACTTC
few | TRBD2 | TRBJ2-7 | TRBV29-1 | CSVGGGAGTREQYF | TGCAGCGTTGGCGGGGGAGCGGGGACCCGCGAGCAGTACTTC
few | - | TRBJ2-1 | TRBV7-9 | CASKTSGSPYNEQFF | TGTGCCAGCAAGACTAGTGGGAGTCCGTACAATGAGCAGTTCTTC
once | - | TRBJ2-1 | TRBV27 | CASRNYNEQFF | TGTGCCAGCAGGAACTACAATGAGCAGTTCTTC
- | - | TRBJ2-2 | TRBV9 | CASSVDQPMATGELFF | TGTGCCAGCAGCGTAGACCAACCCATGGCCACCGGGGAGCTGTTTTTT
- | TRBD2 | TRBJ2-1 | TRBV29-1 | CSGEAGGVYNEQFF | TGCAGCGGGGAAGCGGGGGGAGTCTACAATGAGCAGTTCTTC
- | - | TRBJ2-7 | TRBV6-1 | CASSEGAVEQYF | TGTGCCAGCAGTGAAGGGGCCGTCGAGCAGTACTTC
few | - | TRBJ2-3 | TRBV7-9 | CAREETSTDTQYF | TGTGCCAGGGAGGAAACTAGCACAGATACGCAGTATTTT
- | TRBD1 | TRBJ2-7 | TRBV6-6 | CASSYGIDRGYEQYF | TGTGCCAGCAGTTACGGTATCGACAGGGGGTACGAGCAGTACTTC
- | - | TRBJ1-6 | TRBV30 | CAWERGANSPLHF | TGTGCCTGGGAGAGGGGCGCGAATTCACCCCTCCACTTT
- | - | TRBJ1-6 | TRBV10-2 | CASSAVSGNSPLHF | TGCGCCAGCAGTGCCGTCAGCGGTAATTCACCCCTCCACTTT
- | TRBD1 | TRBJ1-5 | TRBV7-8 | CASSLGTGGFQPQHF | TGTGCCAGCAGCTTAGGGACAGGGGGTTTTCAGCCCCAGCATTTT
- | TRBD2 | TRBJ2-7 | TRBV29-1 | CSVAGTRKGIYEQYF | TGCAGCGTTGCCGGGACTAGGAAGGGGATCTACGAGCAGTACTTC
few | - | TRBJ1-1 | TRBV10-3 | CAISTGTSNTEAFF | TGTGCCATCAGTACCGGGACATCGAACACTGAAGCTTTCTTT
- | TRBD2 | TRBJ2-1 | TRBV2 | CASSEVAGGRYEQFF | TGTGCCAGCAGTGAAGTAGCGGGGGGGCGGTATGAGCAGTTCTTC
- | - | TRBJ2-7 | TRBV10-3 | CAIRGNVGGWEQYF | TGTGCCATCAGGGGAAACGTTGGGGGCTGGGAGCAGTACTTC
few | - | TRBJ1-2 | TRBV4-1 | CASSQNNYGYTF | TGCGCCAGCAGCCAGAATAACTATGGCTACACCTTC
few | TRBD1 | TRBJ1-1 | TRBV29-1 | CSVQQGSTEAFF | TGCAGCGTTCAACAGGGGAGCACTGAAGCTTTCTTT
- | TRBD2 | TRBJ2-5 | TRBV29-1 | CSVELRGEQETQYF | TGCAGCGTTGAACTGCGGGGGGAACAAGAGACCCAGTACTTC
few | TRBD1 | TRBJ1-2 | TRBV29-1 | CSAGGEETYGYTF | TGCAGCGCAGGGGGGGAAGAAACATATGGCTACACCTTC
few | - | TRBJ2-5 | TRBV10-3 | CAISATGQETQYF | TGTGCCATCAGTGCGACAGGTCAAGAGACCCAGTACTTC
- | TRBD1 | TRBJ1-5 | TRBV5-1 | CASSVGQGQQPQHF | TGCGCCAGCAGCGTCGGACAGGGGCAACAGCCCCAGCATTTT
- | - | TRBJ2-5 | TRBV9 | CASSRGAQETQYF | TGTGCCAGCAGCCGGGGGGCCCAAGAGACCCAGTACTTC
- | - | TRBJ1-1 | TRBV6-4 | CASMSSTMNTEAFF | TGTGCCAGCATGTCTAGCACCATGAACACTGAAGCTTTCTTT
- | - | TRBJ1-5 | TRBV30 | CAWSVLRDQPQHF | TGTGCCTGGAGTGTACTTCGGGATCAGCCCCAGCATTTT
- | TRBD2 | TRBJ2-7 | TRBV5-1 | CASSPTSGGAYEQYF | TGCGCCAGCAGCCCAACGAGCGGGGGGGCCTACGAGCAGTACTTC
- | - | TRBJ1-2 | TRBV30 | CAWSTRTAMHSYGYTF | TGTGCCTGGAGTACGCGGACGGCCATGCACTCCTATGGCTACACCTTC
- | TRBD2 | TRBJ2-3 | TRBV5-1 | CASFRLAATDTQYF | TGCGCCAGCTTCCGACTAGCGGCCACAGATACGCAGTATTTT
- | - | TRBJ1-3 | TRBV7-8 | CASSPGWGYGNTIYF | TGTGCCAGCAGCCCGGGATGGGGCTATGGAAACACCATATATTTT
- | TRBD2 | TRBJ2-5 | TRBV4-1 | CASSVGLAGGPGETQYF | TGCGCCAGCAGCGTCGGACTAGCGGGGGGGCCCGGAGAGACCCAGTACTTC
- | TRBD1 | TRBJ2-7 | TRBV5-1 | CASRPDGTASYEQYF | TGCGCCAGCAGACCAGATGGGACAGCGAGCTACGAGCAGTACTTC
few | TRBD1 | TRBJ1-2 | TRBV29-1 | CSAGDRNGYTF | TGCAGCGCGGGGGACAGAAATGGCTACACCTTC
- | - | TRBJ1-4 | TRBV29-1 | CSVRTMGEKLFF | TGCAGCGTAAGGACAATGGGGGAAAAACTGTTTTTT
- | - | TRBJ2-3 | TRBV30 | CAWSKAPVETDTQYF | TGTGCCTGGAGTAAGGCTCCGGTGGAAACAGATACGCAGTATTTT
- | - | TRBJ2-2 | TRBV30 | CAWSVVGQNTGELFF | TGTGCCTGGAGTGTCGTGGGACAGAACACCGGGGAGCTGTTTTTT
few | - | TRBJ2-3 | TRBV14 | CASSQELGTQYF | TGTGCCAGCAGCCAAGAACTTGGTACGCAGTATTTT
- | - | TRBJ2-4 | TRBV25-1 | CASSGQTENIQYF | TGTGCCAGCAGCGGACAGACAGAAAACATTCAGTACTTC